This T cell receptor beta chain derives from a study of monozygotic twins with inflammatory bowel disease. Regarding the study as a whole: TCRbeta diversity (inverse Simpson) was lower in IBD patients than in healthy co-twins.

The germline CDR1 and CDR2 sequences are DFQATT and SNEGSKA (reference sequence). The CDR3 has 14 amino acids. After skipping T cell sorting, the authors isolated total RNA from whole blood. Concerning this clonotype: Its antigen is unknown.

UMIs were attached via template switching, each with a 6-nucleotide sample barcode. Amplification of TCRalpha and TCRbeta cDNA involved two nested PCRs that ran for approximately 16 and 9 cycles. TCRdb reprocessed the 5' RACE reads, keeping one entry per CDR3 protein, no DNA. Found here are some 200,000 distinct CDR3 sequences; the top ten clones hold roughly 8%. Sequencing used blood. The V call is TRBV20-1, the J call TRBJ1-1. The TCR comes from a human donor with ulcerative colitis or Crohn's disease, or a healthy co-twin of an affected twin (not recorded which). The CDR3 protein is CSAPAGILTTEAFF.